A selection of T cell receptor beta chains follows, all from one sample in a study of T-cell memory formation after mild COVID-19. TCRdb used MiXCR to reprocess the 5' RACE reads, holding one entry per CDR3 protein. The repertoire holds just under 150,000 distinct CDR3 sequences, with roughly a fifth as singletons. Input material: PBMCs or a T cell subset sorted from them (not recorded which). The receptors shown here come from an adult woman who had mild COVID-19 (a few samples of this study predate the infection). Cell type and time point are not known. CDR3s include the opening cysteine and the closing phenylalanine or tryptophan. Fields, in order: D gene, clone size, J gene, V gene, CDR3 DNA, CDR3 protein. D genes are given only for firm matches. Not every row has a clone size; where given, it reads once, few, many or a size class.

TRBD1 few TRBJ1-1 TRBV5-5 TGTGCCAGCAGCCTTCGGGGACAGGGGAACATGAACACTGAAGCTTTCTTT CASSLRGQGNMNTEAFF
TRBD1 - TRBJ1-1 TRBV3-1 TGTGCCAGCAGCCAAGGGGGGACAGTAAACACTGAAGCTTTCTTT CASSQGGTVNTEAFF
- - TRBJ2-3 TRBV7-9 TGTGCCAGCAGCTTATTCGACGGACCTGGAGATACGCAGTATTTT CASSLFDGPGDTQYF
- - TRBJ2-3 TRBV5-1 TGCGCCAGCAGCGCAGGCGACACAGATACGCAGTATTTT CASSAGDTDTQYF
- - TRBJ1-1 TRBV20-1 TGCAGTGCTAGACGAGGGGGGGCGGCCGGTACTGAAGCTTTCTTT CSARRGGAAGTEAFF
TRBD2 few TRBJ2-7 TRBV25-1 TGTGCCAGCGGGGGGGGATACGAGCAGTACTTC CASGGGYEQYF
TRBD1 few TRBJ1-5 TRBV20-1 TGCAGTGCCAGGACAGGGGCTGATCCTCAGCCCCAGCATTTT CSARTGADPQPQHF
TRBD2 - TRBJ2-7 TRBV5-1 TGCGCCAGCAGCGGAATAGCGGGAGGGCCGTCCGAGCAGTACTTC CASSGIAGGPSEQYF
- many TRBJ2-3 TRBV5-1 TGCGCCAGCGCGCCGGTGGCAGGTGCAGATACGCAGTATTTT CASAPVAGADTQYF
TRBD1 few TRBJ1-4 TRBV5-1 TGCGCCAGCAGCCTTTCAACCCAGGGGGCCAGGGAAAAACTGTTTTTT CASSLSTQGAREKLFF
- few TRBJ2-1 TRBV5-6 TGTGCCAGCAGCTTGAGGTATTCGATCAATGAGCAGTTCTTC CASSLRYSINEQFF
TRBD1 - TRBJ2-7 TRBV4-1 TGCGCCAGCAGTCAGGGACAGGGAATTGGCGAGCAGTACTTC CASSQGQGIGEQYF
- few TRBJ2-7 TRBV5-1 TGCGCCAGCAGCCTCGACCAACCGGGACAACGCGAGCAGTACTTC CASSLDQPGQREQYF
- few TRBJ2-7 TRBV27 TGTGCCAGCCCCTTCGGGACCCATGCCTACGAGCAGTACTTC CASPFGTHAYEQYF
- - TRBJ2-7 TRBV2 TGTGCCAGCAGTGAAGAAATCAGTTCCTACGAGCAGTACTTC CASSEEISSYEQYF
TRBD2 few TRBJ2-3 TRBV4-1 TGCGCCAGCAGCCAAGTACTAGCGGGGGGTACCACAGATACGCAGTATTTT CASSQVLAGGTTDTQYF
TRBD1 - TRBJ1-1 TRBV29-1 TGCAGCGTTGAGGGCAGACAGGGTTGGGCGAACACTGAAGCTTTCTTT CSVEGRQGWANTEAFF
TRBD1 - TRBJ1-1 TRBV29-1 TGCAGCGTTGTGAGACAGGGGGCTTACACTGAAGCTTTCTTT CSVVRQGAYTEAFF
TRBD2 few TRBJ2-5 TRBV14 TGTGCCAGCAGCCAAGGTAGCGGGAGGAGAAAAGAGACCCAGTACTTC CASSQGSGRRKETQYF
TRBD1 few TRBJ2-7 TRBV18 TGTGCCAGCTCACATGACAGGGGACATTTGTACGAGCAGTACTTC CASSHDRGHLYEQYF
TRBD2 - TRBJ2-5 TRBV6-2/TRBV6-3 TGTGCCAGCTCACGGAGCGGGAAGCCCCAAGAGACCCAGTACTTC CASSRSGKPQETQYF
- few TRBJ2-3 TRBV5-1 TGCGCCAGCGGGGCGGGATCAGATACGCAGTATTTT CASGAGSDTQYF
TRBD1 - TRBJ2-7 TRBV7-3 TGTGCCAGCAGCCCCGCCGGGACAGGCTCCTACGAGCAGTACTTC CASSPAGTGSYEQYF
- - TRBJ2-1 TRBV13 TGTGCCAGCAGCTTAAGGTGGGGGGGCCAACCCTACAATGAGCAGTTCTTC CASSLRWGGQPYNEQFF
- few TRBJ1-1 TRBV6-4 TGTGCCAGCAGTGACTCGAAGGGGGAAGCTTTCTTT CASSDSKGEAFF
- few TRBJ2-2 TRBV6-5 TGTGCCAGCAGTTACTCGGTACCAGGGGTCATGACCGGGGAGCTGTTTTTT CASSYSVPGVMTGELFF
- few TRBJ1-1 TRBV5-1 TGCGCCAGCAGCCCGATGATTGGCGGTATGAACACTGAAGCTTTCTTT CASSPMIGGMNTEAFF
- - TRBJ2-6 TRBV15 TGTGCCACCAGCCCACCCCTACAGGGCTGGGCTTCGCTTAGATCTGGGGCCAACGTCCTGACTTTC CATSPPLQGWASLRSGANVLTF
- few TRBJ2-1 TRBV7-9 TGTGCCAGCAGCTTAGAATCCGGGGCGGGCAATGAGCAGTTCTTC CASSLESGAGNEQFF
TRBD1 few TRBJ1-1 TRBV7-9 TGTGCCAGCAGCTTAGCGGGACAGGGGAACACTGAAGCTTTCTTT CASSLAGQGNTEAFF
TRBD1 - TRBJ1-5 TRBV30 TGTGCCTGGAGCCCCGACAGGGTTCATCAGCCCCAGCATTTT CAWSPDRVHQPQHF
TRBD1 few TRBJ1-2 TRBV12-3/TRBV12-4 TGTGCCAGCAGTTATGGGACAGGGTCCCTCTACACCTTC CASSYGTGSLYTF
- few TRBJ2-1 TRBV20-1 TGCAGTGCTAGAGCGGGAGTTTATCCCAATGAGCAGTTCTTC CSARAGVYPNEQFF
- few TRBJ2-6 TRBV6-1 TGTGCCAGCAGTGAAAGAAATGGGGCCAACGTCCTGACTTTC CASSERNGANVLTF
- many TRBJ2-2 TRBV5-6 TGTGCCAGCAGCTTGTTCGACACCCTGACCGGGGAGCTGTTTTTT CASSLFDTLTGELFF
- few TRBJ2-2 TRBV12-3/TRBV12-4 TGTGCCAGCGACCCCAAGAGTCCCGGGGAGCTGTTTTTT CASDPKSPGELFF
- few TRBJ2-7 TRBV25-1 TGTGCCAGCAGTGCAACGTTCGGGCAGTACTTC CASSATFGQYF
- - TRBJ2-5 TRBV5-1 TGCGCCAGCAGCCTGACTAGTCCGTACCAAGAGACCCAGTACTTC CASSLTSPYQETQYF
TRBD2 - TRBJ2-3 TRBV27 TGTGCCAGCGCGGGGGGTCGAACGCAGTATTTT CASAGGRTQYF
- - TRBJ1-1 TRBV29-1 TGCAGCGTGGCCGGACACCTGAACACTGAAGCTTTCTTT CSVAGHLNTEAFF
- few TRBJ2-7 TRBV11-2 TGTGCCAGCAGCTTACCGGGAAACTACGAGCAGTACTTC CASSLPGNYEQYF
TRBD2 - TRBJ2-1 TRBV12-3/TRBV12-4 TGTGCCAGCAGCAGGACTAGCGGGGGGCCACACAATGAGCAGTTCTTC CASSRTSGGPHNEQFF
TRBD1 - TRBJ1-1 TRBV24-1 TGTGCCACCAGTGACACGACAGGGGCCACGGCTTTCTTT CATSDTTGATAFF
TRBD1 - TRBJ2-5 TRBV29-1 TGCAGCGGAGGCCGGGGACAGGGAAAGACCCAGTACTTC CSGGRGQGKTQYF
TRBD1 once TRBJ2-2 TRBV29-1 TGCAGCCTACGGACAGGGGGCACCGGGGAGCTGTTTTTT CSLRTGGTGELFF
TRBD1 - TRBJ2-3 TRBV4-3 TGCGCCAGCAGCCAAGATCGGACAGGGGGGGATACGCAGTATTTT CASSQDRTGGDTQYF
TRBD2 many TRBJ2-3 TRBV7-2 TGTGCCAGCAGCTTAGGATCTAGCGGGGGCGGGAACACGCAGTATTTT CASSLGSSGGGNTQYF
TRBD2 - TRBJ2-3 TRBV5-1 TGCGCCAGCACCACCGCGGGACTAGGGAAACCAGATACGCAGTATTTT CASTTAGLGKPDTQYF
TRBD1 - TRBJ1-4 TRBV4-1 TGCGCCAGCAGCCATCTGGGGACAGCTAATGAAAAACTGTTTTTT CASSHLGTANEKLFF
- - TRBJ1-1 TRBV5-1 TGCGCCAGCAGCATATTAGACAGACCCACTGAAGCTTTCTTT CASSILDRPTEAFF
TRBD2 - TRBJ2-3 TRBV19 TGTGCCAGTATGGGGCGGGAGTGGGTCACAGATACGCAGTATTTT CASMGREWVTDTQYF
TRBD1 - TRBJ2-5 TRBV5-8 TGTGCCAGCAGCTTAGGAGACAGGGTCGGGGAGACCCAGTACTTC CASSLGDRVGETQYF
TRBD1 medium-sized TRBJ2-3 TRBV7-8 TGTGCCAGCAGACAAACGGGACAGAGCACAGATACGCAGTATTTT CASRQTGQSTDTQYF
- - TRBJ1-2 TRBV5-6 TGTGCCAGCAGCTCACTAGCTAACTATGGCTACACCTTC CASSSLANYGYTF
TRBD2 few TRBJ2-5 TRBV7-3 TGTGCCAGTTCCGGGACTAGCGGGAGGGAAGAGACCCAGTACTTC CASSGTSGREETQYF
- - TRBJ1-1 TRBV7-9 TGTGCCAGCAACCCTGGGAGGCGGAACACTGAAGCTTTCTTT CASNPGRRNTEAFF